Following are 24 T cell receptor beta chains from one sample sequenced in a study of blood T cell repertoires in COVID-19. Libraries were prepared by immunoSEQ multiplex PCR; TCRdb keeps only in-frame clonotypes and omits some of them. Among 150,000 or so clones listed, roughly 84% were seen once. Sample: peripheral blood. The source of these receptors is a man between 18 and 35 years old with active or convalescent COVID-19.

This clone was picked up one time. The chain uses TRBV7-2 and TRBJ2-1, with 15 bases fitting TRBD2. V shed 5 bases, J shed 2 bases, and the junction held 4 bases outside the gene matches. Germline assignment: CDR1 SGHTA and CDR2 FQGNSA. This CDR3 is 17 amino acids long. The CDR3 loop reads CASSMGLAGGTYNEQFF. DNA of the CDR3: TGTGCCAGCAGCATGGGACTAGCGGGAGGAACCTACAATGAGCAGTTCTTC.

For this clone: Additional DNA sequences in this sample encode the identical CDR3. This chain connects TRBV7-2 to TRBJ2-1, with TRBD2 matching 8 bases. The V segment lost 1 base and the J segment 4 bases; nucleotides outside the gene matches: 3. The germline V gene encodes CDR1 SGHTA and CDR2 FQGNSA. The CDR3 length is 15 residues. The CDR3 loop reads CASSLGTSGYNEQFF. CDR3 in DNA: TGTGCCAGCAGCTTAGGAACTAGCGGATACAATGAGCAGTTCTTC.

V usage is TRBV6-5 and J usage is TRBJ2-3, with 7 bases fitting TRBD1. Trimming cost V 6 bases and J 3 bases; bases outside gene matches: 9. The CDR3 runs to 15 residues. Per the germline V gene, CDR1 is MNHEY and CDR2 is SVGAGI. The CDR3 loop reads CASRDGTDETDTQYF. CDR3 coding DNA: TGTGCCAGCAGGGACGGGACAGACGAGACAGATACGCAGTATTTT.

CDR3 residues: CASRLTNSPLHF. The CDR3 DNA reads TGTGCCAGCAGACTTACTAATTCACCCCTCCACTTT. V and J are TRBV12-3 or TRBV12-4 and TRBJ1-6; D is unresolved. The V gene lost 6 bases and the J gene lost 6 bases, with 6 bases spanning the gap. The CDR3 runs to 12 residues.

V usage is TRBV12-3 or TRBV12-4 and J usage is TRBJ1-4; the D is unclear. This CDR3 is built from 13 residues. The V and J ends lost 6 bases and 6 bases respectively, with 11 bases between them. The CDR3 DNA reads TGTGCCAGCAGCAGAGGAGCTTATGAAAAACTGTTTTTT. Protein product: CASSRGAYEKLFF.

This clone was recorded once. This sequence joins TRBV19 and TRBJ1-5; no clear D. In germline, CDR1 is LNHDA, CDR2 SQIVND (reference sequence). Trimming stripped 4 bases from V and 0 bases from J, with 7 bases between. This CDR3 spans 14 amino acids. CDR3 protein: CASSKQDSNQPQHF. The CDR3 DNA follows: TGTGCCAGTAGTAAGCAGGATAGCAATCAGCCCCAGCATTTT.

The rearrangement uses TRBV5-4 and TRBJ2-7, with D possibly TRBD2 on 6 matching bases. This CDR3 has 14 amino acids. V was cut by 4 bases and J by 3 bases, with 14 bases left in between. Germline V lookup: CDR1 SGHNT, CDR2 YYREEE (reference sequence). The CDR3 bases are TGTGCCAGCAGCGATACCGGGACTCTCTACGAGCAGTACTTC. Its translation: CASSDTGTLYEQYF.

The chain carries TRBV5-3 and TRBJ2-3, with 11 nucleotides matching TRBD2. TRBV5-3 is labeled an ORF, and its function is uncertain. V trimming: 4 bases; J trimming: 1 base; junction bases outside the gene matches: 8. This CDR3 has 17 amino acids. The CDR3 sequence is CARSQSLAGGRTDTQYF. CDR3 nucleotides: TGTGCCAGAAGCCAATCTCTAGCGGGGGGTCGCACAGATACGCAGTATTTT.

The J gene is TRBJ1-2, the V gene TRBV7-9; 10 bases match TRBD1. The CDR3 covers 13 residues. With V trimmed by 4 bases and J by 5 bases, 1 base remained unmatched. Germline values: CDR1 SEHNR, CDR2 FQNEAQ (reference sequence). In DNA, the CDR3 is TGTGCCAGCAGCTCGGGACAGGGGTATGGCTACACCTTC. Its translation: CASSSGQGYGYTF.

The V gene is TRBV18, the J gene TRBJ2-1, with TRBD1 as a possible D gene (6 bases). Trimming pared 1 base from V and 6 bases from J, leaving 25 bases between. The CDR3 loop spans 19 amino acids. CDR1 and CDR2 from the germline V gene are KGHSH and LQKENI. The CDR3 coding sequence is TGTGCCAGCTCACCACGGGACATACGGGACCCCCGGATTAGCAATGAGCAGTTCTTC. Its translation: CASSPRDIRDPRISNEQFF.

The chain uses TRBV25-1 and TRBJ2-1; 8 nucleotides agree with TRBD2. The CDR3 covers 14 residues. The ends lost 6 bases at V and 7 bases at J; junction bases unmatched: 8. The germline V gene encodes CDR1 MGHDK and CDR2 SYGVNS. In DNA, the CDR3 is TGTGCCAGCAGCCTGGGAGCGGGAGTAAATGAGCAGTTCTTC. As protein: CASSLGAGVNEQFF.

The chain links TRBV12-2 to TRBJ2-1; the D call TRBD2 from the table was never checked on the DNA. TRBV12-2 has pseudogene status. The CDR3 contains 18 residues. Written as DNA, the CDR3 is TGTGCAAGTCGCTTAGCCCCCGGGACTAGCGGTTTTTACAATGAGCAGTTCTTC. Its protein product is CASRLAPGTSGFYNEQFF.

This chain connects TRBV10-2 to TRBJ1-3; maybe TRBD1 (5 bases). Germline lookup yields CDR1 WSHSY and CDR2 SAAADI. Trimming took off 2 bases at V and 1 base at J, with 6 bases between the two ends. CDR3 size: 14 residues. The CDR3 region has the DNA TGCGCCAGCAGTGAGAGGACATCTGGAAACACCATATATTTT. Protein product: CASSERTSGNTIYF.

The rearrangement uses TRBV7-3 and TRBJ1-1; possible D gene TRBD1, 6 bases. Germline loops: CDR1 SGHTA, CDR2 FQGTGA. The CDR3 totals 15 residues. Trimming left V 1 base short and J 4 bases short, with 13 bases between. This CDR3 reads CASSLRGGWGTEAFF. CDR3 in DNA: TGTGCCAGCAGCTTAAGAGGGGGATGGGGCACTGAAGCTTTCTTT.

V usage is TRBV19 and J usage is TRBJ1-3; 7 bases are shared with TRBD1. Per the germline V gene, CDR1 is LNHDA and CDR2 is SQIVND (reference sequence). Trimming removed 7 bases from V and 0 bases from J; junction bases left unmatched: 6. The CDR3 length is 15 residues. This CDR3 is CASTVTGASGNTIYF. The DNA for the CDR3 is TGTGCCAGTACCGTAACAGGGGCCTCTGGAAACACCATATATTTT.

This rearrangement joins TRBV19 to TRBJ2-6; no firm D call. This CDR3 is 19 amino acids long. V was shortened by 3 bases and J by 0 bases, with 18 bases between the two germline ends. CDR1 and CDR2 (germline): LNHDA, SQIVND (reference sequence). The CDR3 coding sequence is TGTGCCAGTAGTATCGGCGTCAGACACCTAAGCTCTGGGGCCAACGTCCTGACTTTC. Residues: CASSIGVRHLSSGANVLTF.

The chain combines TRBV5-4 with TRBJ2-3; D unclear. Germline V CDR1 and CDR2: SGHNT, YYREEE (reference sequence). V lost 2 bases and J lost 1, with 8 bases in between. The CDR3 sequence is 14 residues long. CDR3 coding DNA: TGTGCCAGCAGCTTACGGAGACGCACAGATACGCAGTATTTT. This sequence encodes CASSLRRRTDTQYF.

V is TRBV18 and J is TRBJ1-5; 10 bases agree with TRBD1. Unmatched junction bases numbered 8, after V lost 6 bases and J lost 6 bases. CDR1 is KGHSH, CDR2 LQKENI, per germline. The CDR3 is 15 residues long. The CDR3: CASSLGTGEVQPQHF. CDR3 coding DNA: TGTGCCAGCTCCCTGGGGACAGGGGAGGTTCAGCCCCAGCATTTT.

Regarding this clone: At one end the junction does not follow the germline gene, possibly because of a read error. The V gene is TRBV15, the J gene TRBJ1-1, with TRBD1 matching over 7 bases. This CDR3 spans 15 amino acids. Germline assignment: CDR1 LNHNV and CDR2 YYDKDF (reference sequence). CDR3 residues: CATGRRQGTNTEAFF. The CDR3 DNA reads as TGTGCCACCGGCAGACGACAGGGTACAAACACTGAAGCTTTCTTT.

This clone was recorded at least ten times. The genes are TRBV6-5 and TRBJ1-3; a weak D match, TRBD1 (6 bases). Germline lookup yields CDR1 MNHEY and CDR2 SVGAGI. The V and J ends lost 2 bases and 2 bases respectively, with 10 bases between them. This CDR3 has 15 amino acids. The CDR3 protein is CASSYGGAAGNTIYF. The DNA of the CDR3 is TGTGCCAGCAGTTACGGGGGCGCAGCTGGAAACACCATATATTTT.

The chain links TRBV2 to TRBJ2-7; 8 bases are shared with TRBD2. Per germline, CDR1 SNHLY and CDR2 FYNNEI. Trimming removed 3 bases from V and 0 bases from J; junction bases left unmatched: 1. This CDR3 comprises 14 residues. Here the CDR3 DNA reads TGTGCCAGCAGTGAGACTAGCGCCTCCTACGAGCAGTACTTC. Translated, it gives CASSETSASYEQYF.

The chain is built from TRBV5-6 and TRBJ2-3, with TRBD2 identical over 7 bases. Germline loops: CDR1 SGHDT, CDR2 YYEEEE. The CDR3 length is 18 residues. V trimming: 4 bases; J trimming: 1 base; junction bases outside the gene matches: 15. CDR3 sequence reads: CASSPGRVELLGTDTQYF. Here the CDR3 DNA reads TGTGCCAGCAGCCCGGGGAGGGTCGAGCTACTAGGCACAGATACGCAGTATTTT. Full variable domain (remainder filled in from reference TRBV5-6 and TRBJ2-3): DAGVTQSPTHLIKTRGQQVTLRCSPKSGHDTVSWYQQALGQGPQFIFQYYEEEERQRGNFPDRFSGHQFPNYSSELNVNALLLGDSALYLCASSPGRVELLGTDTQYFGPGTRLTVL.

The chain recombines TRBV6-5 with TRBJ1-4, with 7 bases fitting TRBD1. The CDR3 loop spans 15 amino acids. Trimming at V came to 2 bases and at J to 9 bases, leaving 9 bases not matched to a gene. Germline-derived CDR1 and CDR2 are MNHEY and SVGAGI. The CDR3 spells CASSYNRQGLKKLFF. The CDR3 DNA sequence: TGTGCCAGCAGTTACAATCGACAGGGACTGAAAAAACTGTTTTTT.

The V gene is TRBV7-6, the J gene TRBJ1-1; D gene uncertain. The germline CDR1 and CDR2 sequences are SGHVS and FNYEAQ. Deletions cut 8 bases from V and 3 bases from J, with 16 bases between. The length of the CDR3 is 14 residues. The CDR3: CASLRSSRDTEAFF. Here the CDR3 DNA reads TGTGCCAGCTTAAGATCTTCCCGGGACACTGAAGCTTTCTTT.